This record covers a single T cell receptor (beta chain). What antigen it recognizes has not been identified. No base quality values were provided; no much bigger clone lies one nucleotide off. Genomic DNA was extracted with the Qiagen DNeasy kit from unsorted PBMCs and from negatively selected CD4+ and CD8+ fractions. TCR beta CDR3 regions were subjected to amplification by immunoSEQ multiplex PCR with primers that anneal to V and J segments. Amplification bias was minimized using a synthetic immune receptor repertoire, and residual bias was removed computationally after sequencing. From the authors' description of their analysis: Custom Python scripts were used to quantify repertoire diversity as the Shannon entropy index. Unsorted, CD4+ and CD8+ repertoires were analyzed separately, except for combined analyses in which CD4+ and CD8+ sequences were merged in silico. A clone counted as expanded when the clone's frequency after treatment rose at least 2-fold relative to C1D1, and clones undetected at baseline were given a pseudocount of 0.5. Clones with 0 or 1 copy at C1D1 were defined as singleton clones, while clones with 2 or more copies were defined as non-singleton clones. Clones expanded in unsorted samples were labelled as CD4+, CD8+ or unknown by matching protein sequences in sorted samples from the same patient. Wilcoxon tests on paired samples were used to test changes in diversity from C1D1 to C4D1. This is the immuneACCESS table as TCRdb keeps it, with only in-frame sequences that have V and J called. A part of the clones is gone; compared with another copy, unresolved V genes explain less than half, and the rest is unexplained. V and J calls and clone size come straight from that table; D and trimming were deduced from the DNA. The sample includes tens of thousands of clones, with 70% to 80% observed a single time. 3.5% to 4% of the sample is held by the ten biggest clonotypes.

The data are from a study of PD-1 blockade in classical Hodgkin lymphoma (TCRdb year 2020). For the wider study: Nivolumab dosing was 3 mg/kg intravenously every 2 weeks, continuing until either disease progression or unacceptable toxicity. The study used TCR beta sequencing and CyTOF to define a peripheral blood immune signature of response to PD-1 blockade in classical Hodgkin lymphoma.

General conclusions and limits of the study: Lower diversity was seen in patients whose nivolumab began less than 1 year after ASCT, and these patients were left out of later analyses so that immune reconstitution would not confound the results. The study was restricted to a single clinical trial cohort, and the causes of repertoire differences, possibly disease activity or prior therapy, were left undefined. Baseline TCR diversity was reported as lower in newly diagnosed patients than in healthy donors, and lower still in relapsed/refractory patients. Baseline diversity similar to that of newly diagnosed patients was observed in trial patients achieving complete response, whereas significantly lower diversity was observed in partial responders and progressors. CD4+ but not CD8+ TCR diversity rose significantly by C4D1 (p=0.0027 vs p=0.16), most apparent in complete responders (p=0.02).

The meaning of the sample's time point label: cycle 2 day 1 (C2D1) of nivolumab. Every trial patient had relapsed after autologous stem cell transplantation, and cohorts A, B and C differed in prior brentuximab vedotin exposure. The trial cohort included 50 or so patients with relapsed/refractory classical Hodgkin lymphoma, and each patient had a best overall response of complete response, partial response or progressive disease. In the multi-cohort phase II CheckMate 205 trial, trial patients received single-agent nivolumab. An independent review committee assessed best overall response by applying the 2007 International Working Group response criteria. Trial PBMCs were obtained immediately prior to nivolumab initiation (C1D1) and on therapy at cycle 2 day 1 and cycle 4 day 1. Peripheral blood was collected in 8 mL Vacutainer Cell Preparation Tubes, from which PBMCs were isolated by centrifugation and then cryopreserved.

Sequences LGHNA (CDR1) and YSLEER (CDR2) are obtained from the germline V gene. V is trimmed back by 0 bases and J by 6 bases, and the junction contains 9 bases that no gene match accounts for. From the cysteine up to the phenylalanine, the CDR3 has a length of 17 residues. Solely the CDR3 DNA is kept, with 51 bases framed from the first base. Here the chain combines TRBV4-3 and TRBJ2-1, with 9 bases matching TRBD2. The receptor was isolated from a human donor with classical Hodgkin lymphoma. Material: peripheral blood mononuclear cells (PBMCs), obtained before the second cycle of nivolumab. The CDR3 loop reads CASSQEGGSGSVNEQFF. The nucleotide sequence is given as TGCGCCAGCAGCCAAGAGGGAGGTAGCGGGAGCGTCAATGAGCAGTTCTTC.